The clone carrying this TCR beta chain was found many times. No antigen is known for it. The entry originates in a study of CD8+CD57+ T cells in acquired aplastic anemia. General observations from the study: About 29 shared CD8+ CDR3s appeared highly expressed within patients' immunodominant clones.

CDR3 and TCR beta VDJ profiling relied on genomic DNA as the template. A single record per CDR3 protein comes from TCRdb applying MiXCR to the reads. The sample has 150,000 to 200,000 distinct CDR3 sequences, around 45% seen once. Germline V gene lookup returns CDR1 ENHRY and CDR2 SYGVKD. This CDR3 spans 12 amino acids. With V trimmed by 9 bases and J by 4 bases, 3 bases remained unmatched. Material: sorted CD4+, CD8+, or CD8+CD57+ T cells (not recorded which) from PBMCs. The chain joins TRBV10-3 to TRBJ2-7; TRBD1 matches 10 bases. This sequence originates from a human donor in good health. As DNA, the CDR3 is TGTGCCATAATGGGACAGGGGTACGAGCAGTACTTC. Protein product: CAIMGQGYEQYF.